The 23 T cell receptor beta chains below come from one sample, sequenced in a study of cytomegalovirus exposure and HLA in healthy donors. The PCR contained 60 Vbeta and 13 Jbeta primers. The assay was immunoSEQ multiplex PCR, and TCRdb's table has in-frame clones only and misses some. The sample has under 200,000 clones; 70% to 80% are singletons. The sequenced sample consisted of PBMCs. The origin of the receptors is a male donor in good health and CMV-seropositive.

This clone was found once. V gene TRBV19 combines with J gene TRBJ2-3; 7 positions agree with TRBD1. CDR3 length equals 15 residues. Germline V CDR1 and CDR2: LNHDA, SQIVND (reference sequence). V shed 5 bases, J shed 1 base, and the junction held 6 bases outside the gene matches. CDR3 region: CASSSRQGGTDTQYF. In nucleotides, the CDR3 is TGTGCCAGTAGTTCTCGACAGGGTGGCACAGATACGCAGTATTTT. The variable domain in full, with the rest retrieved from reference TRBV19 and TRBJ2-3, is DGGITQSPKYLFRKEGQNVTLSCEQNLNHDAMYWYRQDPGQGLRLIYYSQIVNDFQKGDIAEGYSVSREKKESFPLTVTSAQKNPTAFYLCASSSRQGGTDTQYFGPGTRLTVL.

This clone showed up just once. In DNA form, the CDR3 reads TGCGCCAGCAGCCAAGGCTCCACCGGGTTAGGGCAGTTCTTC. This translates into CASSQGSTGLGQFF. V is TRBV4-3 and J is TRBJ2-1; unclear D gene. From germline, CDR1 is LGHNA and CDR2 YSLEER. This CDR3 spans 14 amino acids. V dropped 1 base and J dropped 12 bases, with 16 bases sitting between them.

The rearrangement joins TRBV11-2 to TRBJ2-5; D remains ambiguous. The V end was cut by 5 bases, the J end by 1 base, with 11 bases between. The CDR3 consists of 14 residues. The germline V gene encodes CDR1 SGHAT and CDR2 FQNNGV. This chain's CDR3 is CASSPDWAQETQYF. The DNA of the CDR3 is TGTGCCAGCAGCCCAGATTGGGCCCAAGAGACCCAGTACTTC.

The chain joins TRBV30 to TRBJ2-7; 7 positions match TRBD1. CDR3 length: 14 amino acids. Trimming took 0 bases from V and 12 from J; bases not matched to a gene: 14. The germline CDR1 and CDR2 sequences are GTSNPN and SVGIG (reference sequence). The CDR3 sequence: CAWSVGTGVGAGYF. DNA for the CDR3: TGTGCCTGGAGTGTGGGCACAGGGGTTGGGGCAGGGTACTTC.

This chain uses TRBV2 with TRBJ1-2, with a tentative D call TRBD1 (6 bases). V lost 7 bases to trimming and J lost 7 bases, with 16 bases between them. This CDR3 has 13 amino acids. The germline gives CDR1 SNHLY, CDR2 FYNNEI. The CDR3 region has the DNA TGTGCCAGCATTTCCCAGGGGTGGGGTGGCTACACCTTC. It codes for CASISQGWGGYTF.

This clone was observed once. V gene TRBV9 combines with J gene TRBJ2-1; 10 bases are a match to TRBD2. CDR1 and CDR2 (germline): SGDLS, YYNGEE. V trimming: 2 bases; J trimming: 6 bases; junction bases outside the gene matches: 5. The CDR3 length is 15 residues. CDR3 coding DNA: TGTGCCAGCAGCGTTAGCGGGAGGTCGGGCAATGAGCAGTTCTTC. Encoded protein: CASSVSGRSGNEQFF.

The gene calls are TRBV7-2 and TRBJ1-6; D not certain. Trimming took off 3 bases at V and 0 bases at J, with 3 bases between the two ends. The CDR3 contains 14 residues. Per the germline V gene, CDR1 is SGHTA and CDR2 is FQGNSA. CDR3 region: CASSLSSYNSPLHF. The CDR3 DNA reads TGTGCCAGCAGCTTGAGCTCCTATAATTCACCCCTCCACTTT. Supplemented by reference TRBV7-2 and TRBJ1-6, the full variable domain reads GAGVSQSPSNKVTEKGKDVELRCDPISGHTALYWYRQSLGQGLEFLIYFQGNSAPDKSGLPSDRFSAERTGGSVSTLTIQRTQQEDSAVYLCASSLSSYNSPLHFGNGTRLTVT.

Of note for this clone: Germline and junction disagree at one end, which may indicate a read error. The same CDR3 also results from other DNA sequences found in this sample. The chain combines TRBV6-1 with TRBJ1-2, with D maybe TRBD1 (5 bases). This CDR3 region has 14 residues. CDR1 MNHNS and CDR2 SASEGT come from the germline V gene. CDR3 in amino acids: CASSEGTLGGGYTF. The CDR3 nucleotides read TGTGCCAGCAGTGAAGGAACCTTGGGGGGAGGCTACACCTTT.

The CDR3: CASSTVRRGTEAFF. CDR3 coding DNA: TGTGCCAGTAGCACTGTAAGGCGAGGCACTGAAGCTTTCTTT. The rearrangement uses TRBV19 and TRBJ1-1; D remains unclear. The CDR3 totals 14 residues. Trimming removed 6 bases from V and 4 bases from J, with 15 bases in between. CDR1 is LNHDA and CDR2 is SQIVND in the germline V gene (reference sequence).

The chain employs TRBV5-5 and TRBJ1-6; tentatively, D is TRBD1 (5 bases). The length of the CDR3 is 15 residues. V was clipped by 1 base and J by 8 bases, with 13 bases between them. Germline V CDR1 and CDR2: SGHKS, YYEKEE (reference sequence). CDR3 protein: CASSLRGLRDSPLHF. CDR3 coding DNA: TGTGCCAGCAGCTTGAGGGGATTAAGGGATTCACCCCTCCACTTT.

The chain links TRBV4-3 to TRBJ1-1; no firm D call. The germline V gene has CDR1 LGHNA and CDR2 YSLEER. This CDR3 has 14 amino acids. The germline V and J ends were trimmed by 0 bases and 1 base, with 6 bases remaining between them. CDR3 sequence: CASSQDLRNTEAFF. The CDR3 DNA reads TGCGCCAGCAGCCAAGATCTAAGGAACACTGAAGCTTTCTTT.

The chain combines TRBV2 with TRBJ1-2; D gene unclear. The CDR3 totals 11 residues. Germline V gene sequence: CDR1 SNHLY, CDR2 FYNNEI. Trimming cost V 6 bases and J 4 bases, with 6 bases left between them. CDR3 bases: TGTGCCAGCAGCGAGGGCTATGGCTACACCTTC. This translates into CASSEGYGYTF.

This clone was observed a handful of times. The V call is TRBV5-4, the J call TRBJ2-3, with a weak D call TRBD2 (6 bases). In germline, CDR1 is SGHNT, CDR2 YYREEE (reference sequence). The CDR3 spans 15 residues. V gave up 3 bases and J gave up 2 bases, with 13 bases separating them. The chain's CDR3 is CASSSSGDITDTQYF. The CDR3 DNA is TGTGCCAGCAGCTCATCGGGGGATATCACAGATACGCAGTATTTT. Drawing the rest from reference TRBV5-4 and TRBJ2-3, the complete variable domain is ETGVTQSPTHLIKTRGQQVTLRCSSQSGHNTVSWYQQALGQGPQFIFQYYREEENGRGNFPPRFSGLQFPNYSSELNVNALELDDSALYLCASSSSGDITDTQYFGPGTRLTVL.

This clone came up a few times. In DNA form, the CDR3 reads TGTGCCAGCTCTCCTAAAGGGGGCACTATGAACACTGAAGCTTTCTTT. Its protein product is CASSPKGGTMNTEAFF. V and J are TRBV18 and TRBJ1-1; 7 nucleotides agree with TRBD1. Germline CDR1 and CDR2: KGHSH and LQKENI. The CDR3 sequence is 16 residues long. The J segment lost 0 bases and the V segment lost 6 bases, leaving 10 bases of the junction unmatched.

In this sample, this clone turned up a few times. The gene calls are TRBV7-2 and TRBJ1-2; possible D gene TRBD1, 5 bases. The germline V and J ends were trimmed by 2 bases and 5 bases, with 15 bases remaining between them. CDR1 SGHTA and CDR2 FQGNSA come from the germline V gene. The CDR3 is 15 amino acids. This CDR3 is CASSLRRTTGYGYTF. CDR3 coding DNA: TGTGCCAGCAGCTTAAGGAGAACTACAGGTTATGGCTACACCTTC.

J is TRBJ1-4 and V is TRBV4-1; D gene unclear. V shed 3 bases and J shed 5 bases, with 10 bases lying between them. The CDR3 runs to 14 residues. Germline V CDR1 and CDR2: MGHRA, YSYEKL. Here the CDR3 DNA reads TGCGCCAGCAGCCAGACTCGTCCCAATGAAAAACTGTTTTTT. This codes for CASSQTRPNEKLFF.

The chain couples TRBV5-1 to TRBJ2-1; TRBD2 matches 10 bases. The CDR3 contains 16 residues. Germline assignment: CDR1 SGHRS and CDR2 YFSETQ. J gave up 2 bases and V 4 bases, and 6 bases lay outside the gene matches. CDR3 amino acids: CASSVKAGGTYNEQFF. CDR3 DNA sequence: TGCGCCAGCAGCGTCAAAGCGGGAGGGACCTACAATGAGCAGTTCTTC.

The chain uses TRBV28 and TRBJ2-3; 7 bases are shared with TRBD2. Trimming removed 5 bases from V and 3 bases from J; junction bases left unmatched: 11. CDR3 length: 16 residues. From germline, CDR1 is MDHEN and CDR2 SYDVKM. The CDR3 here is CASSRRGRAGTDTQYF. The DNA for the CDR3 is TGTGCCAGCAGTCGTAGAGGGAGGGCGGGAACAGATACGCAGTATTTT.

The sample holds a few counts of this clone. This chain joins TRBV9 and TRBJ2-3; the match to TRBD2 covers 11 bases. In germline, CDR1 is SGDLS, CDR2 YYNGEE. CDR3 size: 16 residues. V shed 3 bases and J 4 bases; nucleotides not matched to a gene: 7. CDR3 region: CASSAPPGLAADTQYF. Written as DNA, the CDR3 is TGTGCCAGCAGCGCCCCGCCGGGACTAGCGGCAGATACGCAGTATTTT.

The chain carries TRBV21-1 and TRBJ1-5; the D call in the table, TRBD1, was not verified against the DNA. TRBV21-1 is an annotated pseudogene. CDR3 size: 19 residues. The CDR3 DNA sequence: TGTGCCAGCAGCGACAGTACTCGGACAGGACCGATTAGCAATCAGCCCCAGCATTTT. Encoded protein: CASSDSTRTGPISNQPQHF.

This chain uses TRBV18 with TRBJ1-5; D may be TRBD1 (6 bases). This CDR3 is built from 15 residues. Germline V gene data show CDR1 as KGHSH and CDR2 as LQKENI. Between the trimmed V and J ends, which lost 3 bases and 0 bases, there was a span of 9 bases. CDR3 nucleotides: TGTGCCAGCTCACCGGGACACAATAGCAATCAGCCCCAGCATTTT. Translation: CASSPGHNSNQPQHF.

Only one count was recorded for this clone. The chain joins TRBV5-6 to TRBJ1-6, with 7 bases matching TRBD1. From germline, CDR1 is SGHDT and CDR2 YYEEEE. The CDR3 sequence is 14 residues long. After removal of 3 bases from V and 5 bases from J, the junction contained 2 bases not matched to a gene. DNA of the CDR3: TGTGCCAGCAGCTGGGACAGCGATAATTCACCCCTCCACTTT. Translated, it gives CASSWDSDNSPLHF.

CDR3 DNA: TGCGCCAGCAGCTCCTCCTTCACGGGGGACGGGGAGCTGTTTTTT. This gives the protein CASSSSFTGDGELFF. The V gene is TRBV5-1, the J gene TRBJ2-2; TRBD2 might be the D (6 bases). CDR1 and CDR2 (germline): SGHRS, YFSETQ. This CDR3 contains 15 residues. V gave up 3 bases and J gave up 7 bases, with 16 bases separating them.